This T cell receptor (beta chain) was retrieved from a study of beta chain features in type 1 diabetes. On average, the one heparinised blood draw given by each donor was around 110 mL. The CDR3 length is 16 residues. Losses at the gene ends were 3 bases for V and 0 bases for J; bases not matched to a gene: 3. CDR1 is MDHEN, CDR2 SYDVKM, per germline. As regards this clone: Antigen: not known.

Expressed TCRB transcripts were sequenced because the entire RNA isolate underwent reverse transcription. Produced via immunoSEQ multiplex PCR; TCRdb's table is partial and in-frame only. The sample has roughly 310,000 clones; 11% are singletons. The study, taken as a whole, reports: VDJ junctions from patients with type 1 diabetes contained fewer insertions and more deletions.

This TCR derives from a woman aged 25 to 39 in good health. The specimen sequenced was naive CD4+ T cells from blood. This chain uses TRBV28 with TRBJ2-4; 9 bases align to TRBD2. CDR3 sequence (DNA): TGTGCCAGCAGTTTGGTAGCGGGGGTAGCCAAAAACATTCAGTACTTC. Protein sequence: CASSLVAGVAKNIQYF.